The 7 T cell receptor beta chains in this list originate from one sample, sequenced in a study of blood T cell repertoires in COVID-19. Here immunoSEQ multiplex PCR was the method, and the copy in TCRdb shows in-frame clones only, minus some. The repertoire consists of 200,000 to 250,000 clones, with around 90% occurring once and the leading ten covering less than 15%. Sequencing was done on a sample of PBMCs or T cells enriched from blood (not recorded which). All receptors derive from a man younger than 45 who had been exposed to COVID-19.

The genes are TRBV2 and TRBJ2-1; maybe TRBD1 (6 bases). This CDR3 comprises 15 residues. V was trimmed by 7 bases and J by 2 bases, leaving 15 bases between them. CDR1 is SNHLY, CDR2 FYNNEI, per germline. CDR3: CASNSVTGPYNEQFF. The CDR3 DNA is TGTGCCAGCAATAGCGTGACAGGACCCTACAATGAGCAGTTCTTC.

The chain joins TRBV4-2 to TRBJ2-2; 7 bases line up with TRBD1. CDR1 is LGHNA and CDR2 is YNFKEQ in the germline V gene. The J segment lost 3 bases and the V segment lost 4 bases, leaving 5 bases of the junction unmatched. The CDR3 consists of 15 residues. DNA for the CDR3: TGTGCCAGCAGCCTCGGGGACAGCGACACCGGGGAGCTGTTTTTT. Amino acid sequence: CASSLGDSDTGELFF.

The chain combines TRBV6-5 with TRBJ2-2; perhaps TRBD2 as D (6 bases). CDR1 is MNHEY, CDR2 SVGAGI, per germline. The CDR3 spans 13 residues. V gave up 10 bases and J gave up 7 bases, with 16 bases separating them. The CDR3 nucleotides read TGTGCCACAAGGGAGGCGGTTGGCGGGGAGCTGTTTTTT. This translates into CATREAVGGELFF.

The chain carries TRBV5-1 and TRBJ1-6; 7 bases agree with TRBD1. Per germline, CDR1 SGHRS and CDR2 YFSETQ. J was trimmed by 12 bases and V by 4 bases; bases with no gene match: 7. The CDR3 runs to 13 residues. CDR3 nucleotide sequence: TGCGCCAGCAGCCAAGAGACAGGGCTACCCCTCCACTTT. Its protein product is CASSQETGLPLHF.

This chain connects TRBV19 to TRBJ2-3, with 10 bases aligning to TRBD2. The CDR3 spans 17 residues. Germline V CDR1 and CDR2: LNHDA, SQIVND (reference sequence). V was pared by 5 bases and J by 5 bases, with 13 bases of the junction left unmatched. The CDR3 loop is CASSSPSGGVLVDTQYF. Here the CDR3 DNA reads TGTGCCAGTAGTTCCCCTAGCGGGGGTGTACTTGTAGATACGCAGTATTTT.

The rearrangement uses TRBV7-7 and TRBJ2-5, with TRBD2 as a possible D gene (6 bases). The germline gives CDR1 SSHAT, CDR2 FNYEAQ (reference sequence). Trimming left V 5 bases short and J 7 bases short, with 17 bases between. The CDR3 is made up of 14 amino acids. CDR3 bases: TGTGCCAGCAGCCCGACTAGTACCCCGGGGACCCAGTACTTC. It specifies CASSPTSTPGTQYF. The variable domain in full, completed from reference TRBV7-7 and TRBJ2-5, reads GAGVSQSPRYKVTKRGQDVTLRCDPISSHATLYWYQQALGQGPEFLTYFNYEAQPDKSGLPSDRFSAERPEGSISTLTIQRTEQRDSAMYRCASSPTSTPGTQYFGPGTRLLVL.

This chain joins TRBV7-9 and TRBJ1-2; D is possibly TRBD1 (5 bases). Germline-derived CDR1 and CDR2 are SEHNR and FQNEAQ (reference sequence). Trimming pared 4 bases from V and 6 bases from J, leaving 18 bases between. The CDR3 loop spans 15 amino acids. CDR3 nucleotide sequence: TGTGCCAGCAGCTACAAGCCCAGGGATCTGGATGGCTACACCTTC. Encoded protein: CASSYKPRDLDGYTF.